This TCR beta chain was identified during a study of blood T cell repertoires in COVID-19. Study-wide context: COVID-19 samples from acute and convalescent phases originated in the United States, Italy and Spain. PBMCs, B-cell-depleted T cells, or T cells provided the cDNA or gDNA that made up the material.

In the study's own analysis: The assay estimated nucleated cells by amplifying reference gene primers. The table came from immunoSEQ multiplex PCR; TCRdb's copy has only in-frame clones and leaves some out. V and J calls plus clone size are reproduced from that table; the DNA served to infer D and trimming. The sample has 250,000 or so clones, about nine tenths seen once. The CDR3 runs to 15 residues. V was shortened by 7 bases and J by 0 bases, with 15 bases between the two germline ends. Germline V gene data show CDR1 as LNHDA and CDR2 as SQIVND (reference sequence). Material: peripheral blood. The TCR originated in a man in his forties or fifties with active or convalescent COVID-19. The chain joins TRBV19 to TRBJ1-1; D is possibly TRBD1 (6 bases). The CDR3 region has the DNA TGTGCCAGTATGGACCTCAGGGACATGAACACTGAAGCTTTCTTT. The encoded protein is CASMDLRDMNTEAFF.